The 16 T cell receptor beta chains below were found in one sample sequenced in a study of breast tumors, draining lymph nodes, adjacent tissues. TCRdb independently ran MiXCR on the multiplex PCR reads; one entry per CDR3 protein. The table includes about 130,000 distinct CDR3 sequences, approximately 22% detected once. Samples came from axillary lymph nodes draining the breast cancer. Input material: axillary lymph node tissue. Receptor source: a female donor with breast cancer. Some clones in this sample may be carry-over from other donors' samples.

This chain connects TRBV24-1 to TRBJ2-1, with D possibly being TRBD1 (6 bases). V gave up 3 bases and J gave up 5 bases, with 16 bases separating them. CDR1 KGHDR and CDR2 SFDVKD come from the germline V gene. CDR3 length: 16 amino acids. In nucleotides, the CDR3 is TGTGCCACCAGTGATCCGGGACACGGTAACCACAATGAGCAGTTCTTC. This codes for CATSDPGHGNHNEQFF.

This clonotype showed up many times. The CDR3 is CSARGIGSGSYNEQFF. CDR3 nucleotides: TGCAGTGCTAGAGGGATTGGTAGCGGGAGTTACAATGAGCAGTTCTTC. The V and J genes are TRBV20-1 and TRBJ2-1, with 9 bases lining up with TRBD2. With V trimmed by 1 base and J by 4 bases, 8 bases remained unmatched. The CDR3 is 16 amino acids. CDR1 is DFQATT, CDR2 SNEGSKA, per germline (reference sequence).

This clonotype was detected ten times or more. The genes are TRBV30 and TRBJ2-7, with D unclear. This CDR3 has 13 amino acids. V was trimmed by 1 base and J by 4 bases, leaving 11 bases between them. Germline assignment: CDR1 GTSNPN and CDR2 SVGIG (reference sequence). CDR3 DNA: TGTGCCTGGAGTGGTGGGAAACAGTACGAGCAGTACTTC. Amino acid sequence: CAWSGGKQYEQYF. Full variable domain (missing parts from reference TRBV30 and TRBJ2-7): SQTIHQWPATLVQPVGSPLSLECTVEGTSNPNLYWYRQAAGRGLQLLFYSVGIGQISSEVPQNLSASRPQDRQFILSSKKLLLSDSGFYLCAWSGGKQYEQYFGPGTRLTVT.

This clonotype was counted a few times. The chain recombines TRBV5-1 with TRBJ2-1, with a tentative D call TRBD1 (7 bases). Trimming removed 4 bases from V and 6 bases from J, with 20 bases in between. This CDR3 spans 16 amino acids. Germline CDR1 and CDR2: SGHRS and YFSETQ. CDR3 sequence (DNA): TGCGCCAGCAGCGCCTATGGAGGGGGCTACTTCAATGAGCAGTTCTTC. It translates to CASSAYGGGYFNEQFF.

This clonotype showed up just a few times. V gene TRBV5-8 combines with J gene TRBJ2-3; TRBD1 matches at 7 bases. CDR1 is SGHTS and CDR2 is YDEGEE in the germline V gene. The trim removed 2 bases at V and 4 bases at J, leaving 13 bases unmatched. The CDR3 length is 17 residues. The CDR3 DNA reads TGTGCCAGCAGCTTACCTGAAGGGACAGAGGATCCAGATACGCAGTATTTT. This codes for CASSLPEGTEDPDTQYF. The entire variable domain, with the rest obtained from reference TRBV5-8 and TRBJ2-3, is as follows: EAGVTQSPTHLIKTRGQQATLRCSPISGHTSVYWYQQALGLGLQFLLWYDEGEERNRGNFPPRFSGRQFPNYSSELNVNALELEDSALYLCASSLPEGTEDPDTQYFGPGTRLTVL.

A few counts support this clonotype. The chain links TRBV19 to TRBJ1-5; unclear D gene. The germline V and J ends were trimmed by 6 bases and 9 bases, with 15 bases remaining between them. CDR3 length: 13 amino acids. Germline V gene lookup returns CDR1 LNHDA and CDR2 SQIVND (reference sequence). The CDR3 DNA sequence: TGTGCCAGTAGCGATATCTCCGGCGGGCCCCAGCATTTT. Translating it yields CASSDISGGPQHF. Drawing the rest from reference TRBV19 and TRBJ1-5, the complete variable domain is DGGITQSPKYLFRKEGQNVTLSCEQNLNHDAMYWYRQDPGQGLRLIYYSQIVNDFQKGDIAEGYSVSREKKESFPLTVTSAQKNPTAFYLCASSDISGGPQHFGDGTRLSIL.

This clonotype was seen many times. V gene TRBV19 combines with J gene TRBJ1-5, with D possibly TRBD1 on 6 matching bases. Germline V gives CDR1 LNHDA, CDR2 SQIVND (reference sequence). The CDR3 length is 15 residues. V lost 3 bases and J lost 4, with 13 bases in between. CDR3 residues: CASSITGQGNQPQHF. CDR3 bases: TGTGCCAGTAGTATTACAGGGCAGGGGAATCAGCCCCAGCATTTT. Filled out from reference TRBV19 and TRBJ1-5, the complete variable domain reads DGGITQSPKYLFRKEGQNVTLSCEQNLNHDAMYWYRQDPGQGLRLIYYSQIVNDFQKGDIAEGYSVSREKKESFPLTVTSAQKNPTAFYLCASSITGQGNQPQHFGDGTRLSIL.

This clonotype has at least ten counts. The chain combines TRBV5-1 with TRBJ2-1; 10 bases line up with TRBD2. Germline V lookup: CDR1 SGHRS, CDR2 YFSETQ. The CDR3 runs to 14 residues. Losses at the gene ends were 3 bases for V and 9 bases for J; bases not matched to a gene: 6. The CDR3 DNA reads TGCGCCAGCAGCTACAGCGGGAGGGGCGGTGAGCAGTTCTTC. Protein: CASSYSGRGGEQFF.

This clonotype showed up just a few times. The genes are TRBV6-5 and TRBJ2-4, with D unresolved. V was cut by 2 bases and J by 3 bases, with 8 bases left in between. The CDR3 covers 14 residues. Germline lookup yields CDR1 MNHEY and CDR2 SVGAGI. The CDR3 is CASSYRDGKNIQYF. CDR3 nucleotides: TGTGCCAGCAGTTACAGGGATGGCAAAAACATTCAGTACTTC.

This clonotype was counted at least ten times. The gene calls are TRBV5-8 and TRBJ2-5; 11 bases match TRBD2. V was clipped by 3 bases and J by 3 bases; unmatched bases: 1. There are 14 residues in the CDR3. CDR1 and CDR2 (germline): SGHTS, YDEGEE. In DNA, the CDR3 is TGTGCCAGCAGCTGGGGACTAGCGGAAGAGACCCAGTACTTC. Its protein product is CASSWGLAEETQYF. Using reference TRBV5-8 and TRBJ2-5 for the parts outside the CDR3, the full variable domain is EAGVTQSPTHLIKTRGQQATLRCSPISGHTSVYWYQQALGLGLQFLLWYDEGEERNRGNFPPRFSGRQFPNYSSELNVNALELEDSALYLCASSWGLAEETQYFGPGTRLLVL.

This clonotype was picked up many times. This rearrangement joins TRBV20-1 to TRBJ1-5; the D gene is possibly TRBD1 (6 bases). V gave up 2 bases and J gave up 6 bases, with 8 bases separating them. The CDR3 is 12 amino acids. Germline CDR1 and CDR2: DFQATT and SNEGSKA (reference sequence). This CDR3 is CSARQGTQPQHF. DNA of the CDR3: TGCAGTGCTAGACAGGGGACTCAGCCCCAGCATTTT.

This clonotype was seen at least ten times. The CDR3 reads CASSLITDEQFF. CDR3 DNA sequence: TGTGCCAGCAGTTTGATAACGGATGAGCAGTTCTTC. The chain joins TRBV12-3 or TRBV12-4 to TRBJ2-1; the D is unclear. The CDR3 sequence is 12 residues long. Trimming stripped 3 bases from V and 8 bases from J, with 8 bases between.

This clonotype was seen more than once but under ten times. V is TRBV6-1 and J is TRBJ2-4; maybe TRBD2 (6 bases). V was pared by 8 bases and J by 5 bases, with 16 bases between. CDR1 is MNHNS, CDR2 SASEGT, per germline. The CDR3 sequence is 14 residues long. CDR3 in amino acids: CASVRGGPQNIQYF. As DNA, the CDR3 is TGTGCCAGCGTAAGGGGAGGCCCTCAAAACATTCAGTACTTC.

There are many counts of this clonotype. The rearrangement links TRBV6-5 to TRBJ2-7; unclear D gene. V lost 0 bases to trimming and J lost 5 bases, with 11 bases between them. This CDR3 spans 14 amino acids. Germline lookup yields CDR1 MNHEY and CDR2 SVGAGI. CDR3 coding DNA: TGTGCCAGCAGTTACTCCGCGAGCATAAACGAGCAGTACTTC. This sequence encodes CASSYSASINEQYF.

This clonotype has just a few counts. This may be a read error, as it is one base from a much larger clone. V usage is TRBV6-1 and J usage is TRBJ2-7; possible D gene TRBD1, 6 bases. Per the germline V gene, CDR1 is MNHNS and CDR2 is SASEGT. V was shortened by 4 bases and J by 2 bases, with 15 bases between the two germline ends. CDR3 size: 15 residues. The CDR3 coding sequence is TGTGCCAGCAGTGTACAGGGCCCATCCCCCTACGAGCAGTACTTC. It encodes CASSVQGPSPYEQYF.

This clonotype was counted at least ten times. This sequence joins TRBV5-1 and TRBJ2-7, with 7 bases aligning to TRBD2. Germline V gives CDR1 SGHRS, CDR2 YFSETQ. The CDR3 consists of 15 residues. V shed 1 base, J shed 5 bases, and the junction held 9 bases outside the gene matches. CDR3 in amino acids: CASSLNPSGIHEQYF. The CDR3 nucleotides read TGCGCCAGCAGCTTGAACCCCAGCGGGATCCACGAGCAGTACTTC.